Listed here are 29 T cell receptor beta chains from one sample, sequenced in a study of blood T cell repertoires in COVID-19. Libraries were prepared by immunoSEQ multiplex PCR; TCRdb keeps only in-frame clonotypes and omits some of them. The sample consists of fewer than 300,000 clones, approximately 87% of them appearing once. The sequenced sample was peripheral blood. The receptors originated from a woman in her sixties or seventies with active or convalescent COVID-19.

The V gene is TRBV30, the J gene TRBJ1-6; D is uncertain. V lost 3 bases and J lost 8, with 14 bases in between. Per germline, CDR1 GTSNPN and CDR2 SVGIG (reference sequence). CDR3 length: 14 amino acids. The CDR3 region is CAWSVRGWDSPLHF. CDR3 in DNA: TGTGCCTGGAGCGTACGAGGGTGGGATTCACCCCTCCACTTT.

The chain carries TRBV4-1 and TRBJ2-7, with 11 bases fitting TRBD2. Per the germline V gene, CDR1 is MGHRA and CDR2 is YSYEKL. This CDR3 has 19 residues. The junction had 11 bases not matched to a gene; V was cut back by 1 base and J by 0 bases. The CDR3 bases are TGCGCCAGCAGCCAAGGAAGACTAGCGGGAAGTTTGGGCTCCTACGAGCAGTACTTC. It codes for CASSQGRLAGSLGSYEQYF.

V gene TRBV7-8 combines with J gene TRBJ1-5, with D perhaps TRBD1 (5 bases). With 5 bases removed from V and 0 bases from J, the gap between germline ends came to 11 bases. There are 15 residues in the CDR3. The V gene's germline CDR1 is SGHVS and CDR2 FQNEAQ. Here the CDR3 reads CASSPGVHSNQPQHF. The DNA of the CDR3 is TGTGCCAGCAGCCCGGGGGTCCATAGCAATCAGCCCCAGCATTTT.

The J gene is TRBJ2-7, the V gene TRBV12-5; the D gene is possibly TRBD1 (6 bases). Deletions cut 7 bases from V and 3 bases from J, with 16 bases between. Germline lookup yields CDR1 LGHNT and CDR2 FRNRAP. This CDR3 has 14 residues. CDR3 loop: CASAPTGFSYEQYF. CDR3 nucleotides: TGTGCTAGTGCACCGACAGGCTTTAGCTACGAGCAGTACTTC.

This chain joins TRBV5-4 and TRBJ2-3; TRBD2 agrees at 12 bases. Per germline, CDR1 SGHNT and CDR2 YYREEE (reference sequence). This CDR3 spans 18 amino acids. V shed 3 bases and J 2 bases; nucleotides not matched to a gene: 10. The DNA of the CDR3 is TGTGCCAGCAGCTCCCAGCCCCTAGCGGGAGGGCTCACAGATACGCAGTATTTT. The encoded protein is CASSSQPLAGGLTDTQYF.

This clone was observed a single time. V usage is TRBV11-2 and J usage is TRBJ2-5, with D unresolved. V lost 8 bases, J lost 5 bases, and 12 bases lay in between. The CDR3 is 12 residues long. Germline lookup yields CDR1 SGHAT and CDR2 FQNNGV. The CDR3 nucleotides are TGTGCCAGCGGTGAGAATCGGGAGACCCAGTACTTC. Its translation is CASGENRETQYF.

CDR3 nucleotides: TGTGCCAGCAGTCGGCAGATGAACTACAATGAGCAGTTCTTC. The encoded protein is CASSRQMNYNEQFF. J is TRBJ2-1 and V is TRBV6-6; D remains ambiguous. The CDR3 is 14 residues long. V lost 5 bases, J lost 3 bases, and 11 bases lay in between. Germline lookup yields CDR1 MNHNY and CDR2 SVGAGI (reference sequence).

The chain couples TRBV5-5 to TRBJ1-2, with D maybe TRBD1 (6 bases). The CDR3 is made up of 14 amino acids. Trimming took 2 bases from V and 4 from J, leaving 12 bases between them. Germline CDR1 and CDR2: SGHKS and YYEKEE (reference sequence). The chain's CDR3 is CASSFQQGLYGYTF. The CDR3 DNA follows: TGTGCCAGCAGCTTCCAACAGGGTCTCTATGGCTACACCTTC.

The chain couples TRBV27 to TRBJ2-5, with D hard to call. The CDR3 spans 12 residues. Trimming cost V 2 bases and J 3 bases, with 4 bases left between them. Germline-derived CDR1 and CDR2 are MNHEY and SMNVEV (reference sequence). The CDR3 is CASSLAKETQYF. CDR3 DNA sequence: TGTGCCAGCAGTTTAGCGAAAGAGACCCAGTACTTC.

The chain has TRBV19 and TRBJ2-2, with D possibly matching TRBD1 (5 bases). V was shortened by 8 bases and J by 0 bases, with 13 bases between the two germline ends. Germline values: CDR1 LNHDA, CDR2 SQIVND (reference sequence). The CDR3 runs 15 residues. In DNA, the CDR3 is TGTGCCAGTCAGGGTGGAGACGCGAACACCGGGGAGCTGTTTTTT. It specifies CASQGGDANTGELFF. Drawing the rest from reference TRBV19 and TRBJ2-2, the complete variable domain is DGGITQSPKYLFRKEGQNVTLSCEQNLNHDAMYWYRQDPGQGLRLIYYSQIVNDFQKGDIAEGYSVSREKKESFPLTVTSAQKNPTAFYLCASQGGDANTGELFFGEGSRLTVL.

J is TRBJ2-7 and V is TRBV5-1; the match to TRBD2 covers 12 bases. V shed 2 bases and J 2 bases; nucleotides not matched to a gene: 8. This CDR3 is 17 amino acids long. The V gene's germline CDR1 is SGHRS and CDR2 YFSETQ. The CDR3 sequence is CASSFSSGRAAAYEQYF. DNA for the CDR3: TGCGCCAGCAGCTTCTCTAGCGGGAGGGCCGCGGCCTACGAGCAGTACTTC.

The chain joins TRBV29-1 to TRBJ2-2, with 9 bases fitting TRBD1. V shed 4 bases and J 6 bases; nucleotides not matched to a gene: 6. The germline CDR1 and CDR2 sequences are SQVTM and ANQGSEA. This CDR3 is built from 14 residues. The CDR3 is CSVAGQGPPGELFF. The CDR3 DNA reads TGCAGCGTTGCAGGACAGGGGCCTCCCGGGGAGCTGTTTTTT.

V usage is TRBV7-3 and J usage is TRBJ2-2, with 7 bases fitting TRBD1. The CDR3 is made up of 18 amino acids. CDR1 is SGHTA, CDR2 FQGTGA, per germline. V lost 3 bases, J lost 2 bases, and 12 bases stayed unmatched. The CDR3 DNA follows: TGTGCCAGCAGCTTCCCTCTTAGGGACAGAAGTAACACCGGGGAGCTGTTTTTT. Protein product: CASSFPLRDRSNTGELFF.

The sample holds a few counts of this clone. J is TRBJ2-2 and V is TRBV30, with D possibly TRBD2 on 6 matching bases. The CDR3 consists of 13 residues. Germline-derived CDR1 and CDR2 are GTSNPN and SVGIG (reference sequence). The V gene lost 0 bases and the J gene lost 7 bases, with 9 bases spanning the gap. This CDR3 reads CAWSVGEVGELFF. The CDR3 DNA sequence: TGTGCCTGGAGTGTAGGGGAGGTCGGGGAGCTGTTTTTT.

As regards this clone: The same CDR3 arises from other DNA sequences in this sample as well. J is TRBJ2-3 and V is TRBV7-2; 12 nucleotides agree with TRBD2. CDR1 and CDR2 from the germline V gene are SGHTA and FQGNSA. Unmatched junction bases numbered 1, after V lost 3 bases and J lost 3 bases. The CDR3 spans 15 residues. The CDR3 nucleotides read TGTGCCAGCAGCTTGACTAGCGGGGGAACAGATACGCAGTATTTT. It encodes CASSLTSGGTDTQYF.

The chain is built from TRBV11-2 and TRBJ2-1; D call uncertain. CDR1 and CDR2 (germline): SGHAT, FQNNGV. V was trimmed by 2 bases and J by 5 bases, leaving 7 bases between them. This CDR3 region has 13 residues. The CDR3 is CASSLHLDNEQFF. The CDR3 DNA reads as TGTGCCAGCAGCTTACACTTGGACAATGAGCAGTTCTTC.

The chain joins TRBV7-9 to TRBJ2-7, with a tentative D call TRBD2 (6 bases). V was cut by 3 bases and J by 5 bases, with 11 bases left in between. CDR1 and CDR2 (germline): SEHNR, FQNEAQ (reference sequence). The CDR3 extends over 13 amino acids. In DNA form, the CDR3 reads TGTGCCAGCAGCTTTGGAGGGGAAAACGAGCAGTACTTC. Its translation: CASSFGGENEQYF.

The chain has TRBV7-2 and TRBJ2-5, with 10 bases identical to TRBD1. J lost 5 bases, V lost 4 bases, and 7 bases had no gene match. CDR3 size: 15 residues. Germline V lookup: CDR1 SGHTA, CDR2 FQGNSA. CDR3 residues: CASSSTGGWGETQYF. The CDR3 DNA reads TGTGCCAGCAGCTCGACAGGGGGCTGGGGGGAGACCCAGTACTTC.

This rearrangement joins TRBV5-5 to TRBJ2-3; TRBD2 matches 10 bases. The CDR3 runs to 17 residues. Trimming took 1 base from V and 4 from J; bases not matched to a gene: 9. Germline CDR1 is SGHKS and CDR2 is YYEKEE (reference sequence). CDR3 in amino acids: CASSLRGGTSVSDTQYF. CDR3 coding DNA: TGTGCCAGCAGCTTGAGGGGAGGGACTAGCGTATCAGATACGCAGTATTTT.

This chain links TRBV7-9 with TRBJ2-1, with D perhaps matching TRBD1 (6 bases). Trimming pared 4 bases from V and 7 bases from J, leaving 23 bases between. The CDR3 sequence is 17 residues long. Germline CDR1 SEHNR, CDR2 FQNEAQ (reference sequence). CDR3 residues: CASSSHPGAGSGNEQFF. The CDR3 bases are TGTGCCAGCAGCTCACATCCAGGGGCAGGGTCGGGGAATGAGCAGTTCTTC.

The rearrangement links TRBV3-1 (or the pseudogene TRBV3-2) to TRBJ2-7; D is ambiguous. This CDR3 contains 16 residues. Deletions cut 0 bases from V and 12 bases from J, with 24 bases between. The V gene's germline CDR1 is LGHDT and CDR2 YNNKEL (reference sequence). CDR3 DNA: TGTGCCAGCAGCCAAGATTCCGGGTTTTCGGCCGCTTCTCTGTACTTC. The encoded protein is CASSQDSGFSAASLYF.

This sequence joins TRBV6-1 and TRBJ2-7, with 7 positions matching TRBD1. Germline-derived CDR1 and CDR2 are MNHNS and SASEGT. V trimming: 6 bases; J trimming: 2 bases; junction bases outside the gene matches: 13. The CDR3 contains 16 residues. The CDR3 loop is CASRERLTGDPYEQYF. The CDR3 nucleotides are TGTGCCAGCAGGGAAAGGTTAACAGGGGACCCCTACGAGCAGTACTTC.

CDR3 amino acids: CASGAGQTGELFF. CDR3 nucleotides: TGTGCCTCCGGCGCGGGGCAGACCGGGGAGCTGTTTTTT. The V call is TRBV10-3, the J call TRBJ2-2; possibly TRBD2 for D (6 bases). The length of the CDR3 is 13 residues. CDR1 is ENHRY and CDR2 is SYGVKD in the germline V gene. Between the trimmed V and J ends, which lost 11 bases and 5 bases, there was a span of 15 bases.

The chain recombines TRBV10-3 with TRBJ1-4, with a weak D call TRBD1 (5 bases). Germline V gene lookup returns CDR1 ENHRY and CDR2 SYGVKD. Trimming took 10 bases from V and 5 from J, leaving 17 bases between them. The length of the CDR3 is 14 residues. Here the CDR3 reads CATRGDSPNEKLFF. CDR3 nucleotide sequence: TGTGCCACCCGAGGAGACAGTCCGAATGAAAAACTGTTTTTT.

This clone was seen only a few times. The rearrangement joins TRBV7-7 to TRBJ2-1; 8 nucleotides match TRBD2. The CDR3 has 15 residues. Germline V CDR1 and CDR2: SSHAT, FNYEAQ (reference sequence). With V trimmed by 2 bases and J by 4 bases, 4 bases remained unmatched. CDR3 loop: CASSLRREGYNEQFF. As DNA, the CDR3 is TGTGCCAGCAGCTTACGCCGGGAGGGGTACAATGAGCAGTTCTTC.

The rearrangement links TRBV12-3 or TRBV12-4 to TRBJ1-5, with a tentative D call TRBD1 (6 bases). V lost 7 bases and J lost 7, with 14 bases in between. The CDR3 consists of 13 residues. The CDR3 sequence is CASTLTGRQPQHF. In nucleotides, the CDR3 is TGTGCCAGCACTCTCACAGGGAGACAGCCCCAGCATTTT.

This clone was seen a single time. The chain couples TRBV19 to TRBJ2-5, with D hard to call. The germline CDR1 and CDR2 sequences are LNHDA and SQIVND (reference sequence). Trimming shortened V by 5 bases and J by 5 bases, and 15 bases separated the two germline ends. This CDR3 contains 14 residues. CDR3 amino acids: CASSVRSFAETQYF. For the CDR3, the DNA is TGTGCCAGTAGTGTCCGAAGCTTCGCGGAGACCCAGTACTTC.

The chain recombines TRBV7-9 with TRBJ1-6; D gene ambiguous. Looked up from germline, CDR1 is SEHNR and CDR2 is FQNEAQ (reference sequence). Trimming shortened V by 1 base and J by 4 bases, and 14 bases separated the two germline ends. The CDR3 runs to 17 residues. The CDR3 here is CASSLGGVSRYNSPLHF. The CDR3 DNA is TGTGCCAGCAGCTTAGGCGGTGTCTCGAGGTATAATTCACCCCTCCACTTT.

This clone has ten or more counts. The J gene is TRBJ1-2, the V gene TRBV6-5; no definite D call. The germline V gene has CDR1 MNHEY and CDR2 SVGAGI. The CDR3 spans 15 residues. Deletions cut 6 bases from V and 4 bases from J, with 18 bases between. The CDR3 spells CASSISGLLLYGYTF. The CDR3 region has the DNA TGTGCCAGCAGCATCTCCGGACTCCTGCTCTATGGCTACACCTTC.